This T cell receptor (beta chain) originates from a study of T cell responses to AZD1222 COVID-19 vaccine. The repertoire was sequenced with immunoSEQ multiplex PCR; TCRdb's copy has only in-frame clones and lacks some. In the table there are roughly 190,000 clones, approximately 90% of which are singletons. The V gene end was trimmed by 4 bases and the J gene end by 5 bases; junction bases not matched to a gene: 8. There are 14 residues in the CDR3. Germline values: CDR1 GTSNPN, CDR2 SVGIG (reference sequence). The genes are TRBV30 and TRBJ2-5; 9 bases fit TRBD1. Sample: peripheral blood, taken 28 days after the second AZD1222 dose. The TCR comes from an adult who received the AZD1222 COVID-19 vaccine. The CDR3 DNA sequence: TGTGCCTGGAATTATAACAGGGGGCTGGAGACCCAGTACTTC. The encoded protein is CAWNYNRGLETQYF.